One and the same sample provided the 16 T cell receptor beta chains below, sequenced in a study of shared clonotypes between healthy human individuals. Sequenced by immunoSEQ multiplex PCR; TCRdb stores in-frame clones only, minus some. The data contain 2,100,000 or so clones, approximately 96% of them singletons. The sequenced sample consisted of naive CD4+ T cells sorted from blood. As to subset: CD45RA+ positively selected. The origin of the receptors is a man between 18 and 35 years old in good health.

The chain joins TRBV30 to TRBJ2-5; D not certain. CDR1 is GTSNPN and CDR2 is SVGIG in the germline V gene (reference sequence). V gave up 4 bases and J gave up 4 bases, with 7 bases separating them. This CDR3 is 11 amino acids long. The CDR3 loop reads CAWTLTETQYF. CDR3 in DNA: TGTGCCTGGACACTGACAGAGACCCAGTACTTC.

Comment on this clone: Different DNA sequences within this sample yield the same CDR3. J is TRBJ2-7 and V is TRBV6-5, with D possibly being TRBD2 (5 bases). V dropped 2 bases and J dropped 0 bases, with 8 bases sitting between them. The CDR3 consists of 14 residues. Germline V CDR1 and CDR2: MNHEY, SVGAGI. The CDR3 DNA follows: TGTGCCAGCAGTTACGCGGGTAGCTCCTACGAGCAGTACTTC. This gives the protein CASSYAGSSYEQYF.

This chain links TRBV4-3 with TRBJ2-6; 9 nucleotides match TRBD1. The CDR3 is 18 residues long. V was clipped by 0 bases and J by 2 bases; unmatched bases: 5. The germline V gene has CDR1 LGHNA and CDR2 YSLEER. The CDR3 region has the DNA TGCGCCAGCAGCCAAGATCTACAGGGGGCCGCTGGGGCCAACGTCCTGACTTTC. Translating it yields CASSQDLQGAAGANVLTF.

The chain recombines TRBV5-4 with TRBJ2-2; possible D gene TRBD1, 6 bases. CDR1 is SGHNT and CDR2 is YYREEE in the germline V gene (reference sequence). This CDR3 has 15 residues. Between the trimmed V and J ends, which lost 3 bases and 3 bases, there was a span of 12 bases. The CDR3 DNA is TGTGCCAGCAGCTCGCCGGGACACGACACCGGGGAGCTGTTTTTT. This sequence encodes CASSSPGHDTGELFF.

The rearrangement joins TRBV18 to TRBJ2-3; 9 bases fit TRBD2. J was trimmed by 3 bases and V by 3 bases; bases with no gene match: 10. Germline CDR1 KGHSH, CDR2 LQKENI. CDR3 length equals 17 residues. CDR3 residues: CASSPLAISGGTDTQYF. The CDR3 DNA reads TGTGCCAGCTCACCCTTGGCCATCAGCGGGGGGACAGATACGCAGTATTTT.

V gene TRBV28 combines with J gene TRBJ1-2; 8 positions agree with TRBD1. CDR1 is MDHEN, CDR2 SYDVKM, per germline. V trimming: 5 bases; J trimming: 0 bases; junction bases outside the gene matches: 5. This CDR3 spans 15 amino acids. The DNA for the CDR3 is TGTGCCAGCAGTACAGGGGGTATAACTAACTATGGCTACACCTTC. Protein sequence: CASSTGGITNYGYTF.

The chain carries TRBV28 and TRBJ2-7; 8 nucleotides line up with TRBD1. Trimming cost V 7 bases and J 2 bases; bases outside gene matches: 10. Germline CDR1 MDHEN, CDR2 SYDVKM. This CDR3 has 15 residues. The CDR3 sequence: CASISTWDRPYEQYF. DNA for the CDR3: TGTGCCAGCATTTCCACCTGGGACAGGCCCTACGAGCAGTACTTC.

The chain uses TRBV10-3 and TRBJ1-3; D not resolved. The CDR3 has 14 amino acids. CDR1 is ENHRY, CDR2 SYGVKD, per germline. V was shortened by 2 bases and J by 0 bases, with 5 bases between the two germline ends. The CDR3 here is CAISEGYSGNTIYF. CDR3 coding DNA: TGTGCCATCAGTGAGGGATACTCTGGAAACACCATATATTTT.

The chain combines TRBV5-1 with TRBJ2-7; 7 nucleotides match TRBD2. The CDR3 runs 18 residues. From germline, CDR1 is SGHRS and CDR2 YFSETQ. V shed 4 bases and J 2 bases; nucleotides not matched to a gene: 18. The CDR3 sequence is CASSRTPVSSGETYEQYF. The DNA of the CDR3 is TGCGCCAGCAGCCGGACCCCTGTTTCCAGCGGGGAGACCTACGAGCAGTACTTC.

The chain carries TRBV19 and TRBJ2-5; possibly TRBD1 or TRBD2 for D (5 bases each). The J call could be wrong; TRBJ2-7 is a better fit for the DNA end. The CDR3 is 15 amino acids. Germline V gene lookup returns CDR1 LNHDA and CDR2 SQIVND (reference sequence). CDR3 sequence reads: CASSNGGVSPYEQYF. In DNA, the CDR3 is TGTGCCAGTAGTAATGGGGGAGTCAGCCCCTACGAGCAGTACTTC.

The V and J genes are TRBV5-4 and TRBJ2-7; 10 positions agree with TRBD2. Looked up from germline, CDR1 is SGHNT and CDR2 is YYREEE (reference sequence). The CDR3 consists of 14 residues. With V trimmed by 0 bases and J by 7 bases, 4 bases remained unmatched. The CDR3 sequence is CASSLGLAGGEQYF. The CDR3 nucleotides are TGTGCCAGCAGCTTGGGACTAGCGGGTGGAGAGCAGTACTTC.

This clone was seen just once. The gene calls are TRBV7-9 and TRBJ2-7; D remains ambiguous. The CDR3 has 15 amino acids. The germline V and J ends were trimmed by 0 bases and 5 bases, with 14 bases remaining between them. Germline CDR1 and CDR2: SEHNR and FQNEAQ (reference sequence). CDR3 coding DNA: TGTGCCAGCAGCTTAGCCGGGCGGCGCCAACACGAGCAGTACTTC. This encodes CASSLAGRRQHEQYF.

The chain links TRBV9 to TRBJ1-2; the match to TRBD1 covers 11 bases. The CDR3 spans 15 residues. From germline, CDR1 is SGDLS and CDR2 YYNGEE. The J segment lost 7 bases and the V segment lost 2 bases, leaving 7 bases of the junction unmatched. CDR3 sequence (DNA): TGTGCCAGCAGCGTCCTTGGACAGGGGGCAGGTGGCTACACCTTC. Protein: CASSVLGQGAGGYTF.

The rearrangement joins TRBV10-1 to TRBJ2-5; TRBD1 or TRBD2 may be the D gene (5 bases each). Trimming shortened V by 3 bases and J by 4 bases, and 18 bases separated the two germline ends. Germline CDR1 WNHNN, CDR2 SYGVQD (reference sequence). CDR3 length: 16 residues. CDR3 amino acids: CASSEAIGAPGETQYF. The CDR3 DNA follows: TGCGCCAGCAGTGAAGCTATCGGGGCCCCTGGAGAGACCCAGTACTTC.

The rearrangement joins TRBV7-2 to TRBJ2-1; possibly TRBD1 for D (6 bases). This CDR3 spans 12 amino acids. Trimming took off 6 bases at V and 4 bases at J, with 7 bases between the two ends. CDR1 and CDR2 (germline): SGHTA, FQGNSA. CDR3 coding DNA: TGTGCCAGCAGTGACAGGTACAATGAGCAGTTCTTC. It codes for CASSDRYNEQFF.

The chain has TRBV10-3 and TRBJ2-7, with 8 nucleotides matching TRBD2. The CDR3 sequence is 16 residues long. Germline trimming cut 2 bases from V and 5 bases from J; bases unmatched to any gene: 11. The germline V gene has CDR1 ENHRY and CDR2 SYGVKD. The CDR3 DNA follows: TGTGCCATCAGTGAGACATTGCGGGGGGAATTCGACGAGCAGTACTTC. This translates into CAISETLRGEFDEQYF.